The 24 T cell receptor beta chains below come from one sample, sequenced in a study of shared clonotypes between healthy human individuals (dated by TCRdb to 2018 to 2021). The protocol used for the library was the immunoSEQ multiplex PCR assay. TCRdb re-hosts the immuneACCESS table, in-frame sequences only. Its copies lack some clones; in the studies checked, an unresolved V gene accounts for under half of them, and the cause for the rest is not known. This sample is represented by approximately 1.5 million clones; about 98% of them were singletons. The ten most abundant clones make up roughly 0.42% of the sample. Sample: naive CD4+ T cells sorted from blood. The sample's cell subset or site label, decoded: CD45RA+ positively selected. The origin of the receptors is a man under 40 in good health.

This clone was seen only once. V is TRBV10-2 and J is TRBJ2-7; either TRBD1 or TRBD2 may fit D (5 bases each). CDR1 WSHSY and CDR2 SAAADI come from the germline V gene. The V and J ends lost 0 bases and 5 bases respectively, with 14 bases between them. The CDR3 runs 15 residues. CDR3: CASSESRGRVDEQYF. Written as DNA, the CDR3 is TGCGCCAGCAGTGAGTCGAGGGGCAGGGTGGACGAGCAGTACTTC.

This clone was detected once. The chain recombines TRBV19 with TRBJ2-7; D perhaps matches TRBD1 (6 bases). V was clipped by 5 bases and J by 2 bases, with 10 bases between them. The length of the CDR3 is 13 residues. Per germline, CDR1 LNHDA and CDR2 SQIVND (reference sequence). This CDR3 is CASSPGQTYEQYF. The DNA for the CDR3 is TGTGCCAGTAGTCCGGGACAAACCTACGAGCAGTACTTC.

DNA for the CDR3: TGTGCCAGCAGTTTTGGCCCTTCGACCCTCGCCTACGAGCAGTACTTC. This sequence encodes CASSFGPSTLAYEQYF. This chain joins TRBV28 and TRBJ2-7, with unresolved D. Germline V gene lookup returns CDR1 MDHEN and CDR2 SYDVKM. Trimming pared 3 bases from V and 2 bases from J, leaving 17 bases between. The CDR3 extends over 16 amino acids. The variable domain in full, with the rest retrieved from reference TRBV28 and TRBJ2-7, is DVKVTQSSRYLVKRTGEKVFLECVQDMDHENMFWYRQDPGLGLRLIYFSYDVKMKEKGDIPEGYSVSREKKERFSLILESASTNQTSMYLCASSFGPSTLAYEQYFGPGTRLTVT.

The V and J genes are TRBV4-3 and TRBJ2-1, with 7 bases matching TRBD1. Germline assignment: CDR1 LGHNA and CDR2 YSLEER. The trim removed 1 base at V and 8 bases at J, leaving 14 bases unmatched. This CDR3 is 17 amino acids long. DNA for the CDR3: TGCGCCAGCAGCCAAGTAAATCGCCCAACAGGGGTAGATGAGCAGTTCTTC. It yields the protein CASSQVNRPTGVDEQFF.

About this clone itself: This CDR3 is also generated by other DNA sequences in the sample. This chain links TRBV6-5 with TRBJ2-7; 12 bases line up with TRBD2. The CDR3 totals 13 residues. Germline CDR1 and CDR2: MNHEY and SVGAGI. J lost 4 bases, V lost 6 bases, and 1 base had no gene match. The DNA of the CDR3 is TGTGCCAGCAGGCTAGCGGGAGGGTACGAGCAGTACTTC. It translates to CASRLAGGYEQYF.

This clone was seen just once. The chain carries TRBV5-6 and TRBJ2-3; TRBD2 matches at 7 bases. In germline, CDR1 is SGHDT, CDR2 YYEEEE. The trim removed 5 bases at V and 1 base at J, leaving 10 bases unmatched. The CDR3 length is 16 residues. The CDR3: CASRQFVLAGTDTQYF. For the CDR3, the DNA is TGTGCCAGCAGGCAATTTGTCCTAGCGGGCACAGATACGCAGTATTTT.

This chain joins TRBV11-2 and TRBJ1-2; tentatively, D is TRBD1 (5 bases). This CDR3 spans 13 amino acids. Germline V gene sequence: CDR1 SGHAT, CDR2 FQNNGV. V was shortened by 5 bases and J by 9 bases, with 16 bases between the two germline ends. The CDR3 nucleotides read TGTGCCAGCAGCAGGGGCAGGCATTCGAGCTACACCTTC. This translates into CASSRGRHSSYTF.

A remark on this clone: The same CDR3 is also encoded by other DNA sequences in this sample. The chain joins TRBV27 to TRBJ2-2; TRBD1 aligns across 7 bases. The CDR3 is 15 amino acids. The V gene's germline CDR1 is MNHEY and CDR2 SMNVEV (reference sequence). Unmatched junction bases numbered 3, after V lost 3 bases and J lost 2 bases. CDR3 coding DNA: TGTGCCAGCAGTTTTCGAGGGGGCAACACCGGGGAGCTGTTTTTT. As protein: CASSFRGGNTGELFF.

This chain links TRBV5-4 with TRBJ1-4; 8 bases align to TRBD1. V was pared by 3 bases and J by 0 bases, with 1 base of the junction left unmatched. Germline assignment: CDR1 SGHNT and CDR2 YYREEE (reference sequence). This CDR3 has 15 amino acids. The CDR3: CASSSGGPTNEKLFF. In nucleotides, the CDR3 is TGTGCCAGCAGCTCAGGGGGCCCAACTAATGAAAAACTGTTTTTT.

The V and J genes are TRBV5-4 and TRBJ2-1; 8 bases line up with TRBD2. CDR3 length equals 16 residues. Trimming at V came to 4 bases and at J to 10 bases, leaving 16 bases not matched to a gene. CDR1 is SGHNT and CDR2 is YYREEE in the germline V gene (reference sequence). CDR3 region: CASSREGGTPPGEQFF. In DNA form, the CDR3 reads TGTGCCAGCAGCCGGGAGGGCGGGACCCCCCCAGGAGAGCAGTTCTTC.

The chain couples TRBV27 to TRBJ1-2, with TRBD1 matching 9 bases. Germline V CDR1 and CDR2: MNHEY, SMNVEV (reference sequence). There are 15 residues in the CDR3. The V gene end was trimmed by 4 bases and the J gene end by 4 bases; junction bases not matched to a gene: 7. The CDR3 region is CASSSGTGRGYGYTF. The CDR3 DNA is TGTGCCAGCAGTTCGGGGACAGGGCGGGGCTATGGCTACACCTTC.

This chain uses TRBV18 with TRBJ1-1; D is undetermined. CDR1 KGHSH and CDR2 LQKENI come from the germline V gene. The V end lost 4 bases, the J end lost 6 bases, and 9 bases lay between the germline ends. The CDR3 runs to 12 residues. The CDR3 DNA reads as TGTGCCAGCTCACTTTCATCATCTGAAGCTTTCTTT. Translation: CASSLSSSEAFF.

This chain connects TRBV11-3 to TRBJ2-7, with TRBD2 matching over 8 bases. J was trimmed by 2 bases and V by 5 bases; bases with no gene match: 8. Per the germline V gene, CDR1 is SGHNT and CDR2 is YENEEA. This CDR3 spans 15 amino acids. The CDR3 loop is CASSRWREATYEQYF. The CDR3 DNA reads TGTGCCAGCAGCCGCTGGCGGGAGGCTACCTACGAGCAGTACTTC.

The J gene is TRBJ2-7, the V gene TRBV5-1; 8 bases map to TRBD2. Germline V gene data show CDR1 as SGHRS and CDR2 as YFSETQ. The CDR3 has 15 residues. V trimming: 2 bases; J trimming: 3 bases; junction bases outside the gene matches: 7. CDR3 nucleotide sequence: TGCGCCAGCAGCTTTAGTATTAGCGGGATCTACGAGCAGTACTTC. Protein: CASSFSISGIYEQYF.

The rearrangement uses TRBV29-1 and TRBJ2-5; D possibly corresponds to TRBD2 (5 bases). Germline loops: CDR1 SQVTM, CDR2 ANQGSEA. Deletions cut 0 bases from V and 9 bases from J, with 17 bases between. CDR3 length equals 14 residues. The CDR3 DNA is TGCAGCGTTGAAGATTTGGGAGCCATTGGACCCCAGTACTTC. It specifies CSVEDLGAIGPQYF.

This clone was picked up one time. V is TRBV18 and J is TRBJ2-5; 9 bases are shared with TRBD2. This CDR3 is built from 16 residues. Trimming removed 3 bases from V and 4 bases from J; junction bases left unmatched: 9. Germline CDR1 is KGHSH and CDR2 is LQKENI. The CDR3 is CASSPRNSGSGETQYF. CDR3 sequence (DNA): TGTGCCAGCTCACCTCGGAATAGCGGGAGTGGAGAGACCCAGTACTTC.

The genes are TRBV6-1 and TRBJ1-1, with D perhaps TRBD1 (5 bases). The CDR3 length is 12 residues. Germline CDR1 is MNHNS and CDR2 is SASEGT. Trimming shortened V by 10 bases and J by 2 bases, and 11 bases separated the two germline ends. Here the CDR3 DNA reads TGTGCCACCAGGGAGACAAACACTGAAGCTTTCTTT. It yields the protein CATRETNTEAFF.

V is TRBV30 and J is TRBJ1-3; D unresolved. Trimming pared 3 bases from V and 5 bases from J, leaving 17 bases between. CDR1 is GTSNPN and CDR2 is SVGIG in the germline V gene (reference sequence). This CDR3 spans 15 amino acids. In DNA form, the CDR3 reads TGTGCCTGGAGGAGTGAGGGCATGATTAGAAACACCATATATTTT. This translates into CAWRSEGMIRNTIYF.

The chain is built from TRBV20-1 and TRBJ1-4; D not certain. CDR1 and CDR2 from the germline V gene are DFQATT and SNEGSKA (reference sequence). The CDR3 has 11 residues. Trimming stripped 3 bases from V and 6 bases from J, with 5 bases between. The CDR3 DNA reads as TGCAGTGCTAGTAACTATGAAAAACTGTTTTTT. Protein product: CSASNYEKLFF.

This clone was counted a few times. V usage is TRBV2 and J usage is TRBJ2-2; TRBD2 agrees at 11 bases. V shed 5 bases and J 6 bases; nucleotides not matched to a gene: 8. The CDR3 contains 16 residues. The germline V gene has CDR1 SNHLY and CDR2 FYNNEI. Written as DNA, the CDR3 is TGTGCCAGCAGTATAGCGGGAGGGCCTTTGGCCGGGGAGCTGTTTTTT. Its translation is CASSIAGGPLAGELFF.

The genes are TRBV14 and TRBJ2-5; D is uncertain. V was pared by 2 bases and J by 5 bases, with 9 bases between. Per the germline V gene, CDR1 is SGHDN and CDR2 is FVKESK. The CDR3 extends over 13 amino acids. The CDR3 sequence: CASSQMVGETQYF. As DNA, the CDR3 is TGTGCCAGCAGCCAAATGGTCGGGGAGACCCAGTACTTC.

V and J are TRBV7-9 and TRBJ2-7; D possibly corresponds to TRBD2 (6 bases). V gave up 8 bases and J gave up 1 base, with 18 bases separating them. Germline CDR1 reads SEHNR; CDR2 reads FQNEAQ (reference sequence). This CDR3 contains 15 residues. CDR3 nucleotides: TGTGCCAGCGATCCGGGACTCATTACTTCCTACGAGCAGTACTTC. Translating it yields CASDPGLITSYEQYF.

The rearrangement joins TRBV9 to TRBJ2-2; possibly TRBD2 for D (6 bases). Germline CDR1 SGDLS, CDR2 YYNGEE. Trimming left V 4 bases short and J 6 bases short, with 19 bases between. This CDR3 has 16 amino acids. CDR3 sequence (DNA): TGTGCCAGCAGCCCCCGGGACTTTAAGGAGGCCGGGGAGCTGTTTTTT. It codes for CASSPRDFKEAGELFF.

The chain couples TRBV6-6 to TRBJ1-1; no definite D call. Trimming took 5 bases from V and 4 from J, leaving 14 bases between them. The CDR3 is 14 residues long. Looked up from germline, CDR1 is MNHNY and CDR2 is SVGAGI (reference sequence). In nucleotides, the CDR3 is TGTGCCAGCAGTCATCCGACAAGGCGCACTGAAGCTTTCTTT. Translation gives CASSHPTRRTEAFF.